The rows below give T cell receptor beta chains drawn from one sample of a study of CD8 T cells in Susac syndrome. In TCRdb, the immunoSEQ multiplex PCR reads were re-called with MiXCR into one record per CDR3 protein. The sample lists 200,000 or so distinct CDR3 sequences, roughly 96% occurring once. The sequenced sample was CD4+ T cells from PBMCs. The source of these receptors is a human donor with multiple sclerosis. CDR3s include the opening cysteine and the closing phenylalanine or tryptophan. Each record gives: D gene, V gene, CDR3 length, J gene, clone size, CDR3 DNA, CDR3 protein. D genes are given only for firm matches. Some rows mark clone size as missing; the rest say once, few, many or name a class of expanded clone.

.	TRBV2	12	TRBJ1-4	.	TGTGCCAGCAGTGAAAGGGGGGAAAAACTGTTTTTT	CASSERGEKLFF
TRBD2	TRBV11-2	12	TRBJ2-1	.	TGTGCCAGCAGCTTAGATAGCGGGAGTACGTTCTTC	CASSLDSGSTFF
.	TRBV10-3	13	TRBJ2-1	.	TGTGCCATCAGCGAGGCCGTGATTGACGTGCAGTTCTTC	CAISEAVIDVQFF
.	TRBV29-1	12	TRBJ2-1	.	TGCAGCGTTTTGTCCGTGGGGGCTGAGCAGTTCTTC	CSVLSVGAEQFF
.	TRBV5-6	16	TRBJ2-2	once	TGTGCCAGCAGTTATGGAGAGACACCAAACACCGGGGAGCTGTTTTTT	CASSYGETPNTGELFF
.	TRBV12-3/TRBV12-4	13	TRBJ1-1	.	TGTGCCAGCAGACTAGTGATGAACACTGAAGCTTTCTTT	CASRLVMNTEAFF
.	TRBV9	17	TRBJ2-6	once	TGTGCCAGCAGCCCCAGGGCTATGGGCTCTGGGGCCAACGTCCTGACTTTC	CASSPRAMGSGANVLTF
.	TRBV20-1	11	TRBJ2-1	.	TGCAGTGCTGTGTCGTACAATGAGCAGTTCTTC	CSAVSYNEQFF
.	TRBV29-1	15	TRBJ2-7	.	TGCAGCGCCCGGGGGGGGACAGGGAGGTCCTACGAGCAGTACTTC	CSARGGTGRSYEQYF
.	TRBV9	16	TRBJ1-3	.	TGTGCCAGCAGCGTAACGTTGGACAGCTCTGGAAACACCATATATTTT	CASSVTLDSSGNTIYF
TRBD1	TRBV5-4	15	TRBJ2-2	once	TGTGCCAGCAGCCCAGGGACAGGTGGGACCGGGGAGCTGTTTTTT	CASSPGTGGTGELFF
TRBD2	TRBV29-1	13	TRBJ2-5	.	TGCAGCGGGGGACTAGCGGAACAAGAGACCCAGTACTTC	CSGGLAEQETQYF
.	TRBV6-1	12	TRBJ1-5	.	TGTGCCAGCAGTGAGCCGAATCAGCCCCAGCATTTT	CASSEPNQPQHF
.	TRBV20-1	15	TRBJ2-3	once	TGCAGTGCTTCAAAGGCTCAGGGAACCACAGATACGCAGTATTTT	CSASKAQGTTDTQYF
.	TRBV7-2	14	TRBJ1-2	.	TGTGCCAGCAGCGTCGCGGGGGTCGTTAGAGGCTACACCTTC	CASSVAGVVRGYTF
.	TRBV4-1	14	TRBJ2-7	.	TGCGCCAGCAGCCAAGGACTTCGGGCGTACGAGCAGTACTTC	CASSQGLRAYEQYF
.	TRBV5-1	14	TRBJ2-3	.	TGCGCCAGCAGCTTGACCGGACAGACGGATACGCAGTATTTT	CASSLTGQTDTQYF
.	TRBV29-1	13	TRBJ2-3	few	TGCAGCGTTGTGAGGGGCGGCACAGATACGCAGTATTTT	CSVVRGGTDTQYF
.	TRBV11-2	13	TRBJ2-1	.	TGTGCCAGCAGCTTGGGTATTTACAATGAGCAGTTCTTC	CASSLGIYNEQFF
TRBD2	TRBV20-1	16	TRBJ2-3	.	TGCAGTGCTGCCTCTAGCGGGGGAGTAAAAGAAGATACGCAGTATTTT	CSAASSGGVKEDTQYF
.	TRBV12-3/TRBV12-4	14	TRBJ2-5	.	TGTGCCAGCAAGTTCTTGGCAGGGTCGGAGACCCAGTACTTC	CASKFLAGSETQYF
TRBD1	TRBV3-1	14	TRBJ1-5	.	TGTGCCAGCAGCCCCTCAGGGGGGGGCCAGCCCCAGCATTTT	CASSPSGGGQPQHF
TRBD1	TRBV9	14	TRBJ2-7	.	TGTGCCAGCAGCGTAGGGGACAGGGCCTACGAGCAGTACTTC	CASSVGDRAYEQYF
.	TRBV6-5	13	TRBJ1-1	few	TGTGCCAGCAGTTCCCGACAGAACACTGAAGCTTTCTTT	CASSSRQNTEAFF
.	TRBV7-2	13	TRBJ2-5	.	TGTGCCAGCAGCTTTAATGCGAAAGAGACCCAGTACTTC	CASSFNAKETQYF
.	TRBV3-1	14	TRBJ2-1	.	TGTGCCAGCAGCGACAGGCTGTCTGGCAATGAGCAGTTCTTC	CASSDRLSGNEQFF
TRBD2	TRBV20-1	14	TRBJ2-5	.	TGCAGTGCTAGGGTCCTTGGGGGGGGAGAGACCCAGTACTTC	CSARVLGGGETQYF
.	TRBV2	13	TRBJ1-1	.	TGTGCCAGCAGAAATCGATTTAACACTGAAGCTTTCTTT	CASRNRFNTEAFF
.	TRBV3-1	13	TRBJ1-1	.	TGTGCCAGCAGCCAACCGGGGACCCCCCAAGCTTTCTTT	CASSQPGTPQAFF
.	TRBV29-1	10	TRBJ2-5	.	TGCAGCGTCCAAGAGGAGACCCAGTACTTC	CSVQEETQYF
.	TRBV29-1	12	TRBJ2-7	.	TGCAGCTTCGCGGGACTCCATTACGAGCAGTACTTC	CSFAGLHYEQYF
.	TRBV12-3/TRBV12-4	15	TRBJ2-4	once	TGTGCCAGCAGCTCACAGGGTAGCGCCAAAAACATTCAGTACTTC	CASSSQGSAKNIQYF
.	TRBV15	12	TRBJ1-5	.	TGTGCCACCAGCAGAGATCGTCAGCCCCAGCATTTT	CATSRDRQPQHF
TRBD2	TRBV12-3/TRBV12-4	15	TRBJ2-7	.	TGTGCCAGCAGTTTAGGACTAGCGAACTCCTACGAGCAGTACTTC	CASSLGLANSYEQYF
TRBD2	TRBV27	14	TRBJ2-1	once	TGTGCCGTACACCCTAGCGGAGCGTACAATGAGCAGTTCTTC	CAVHPSGAYNEQFF
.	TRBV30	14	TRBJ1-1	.	TGTGCCTGGAGTGTACGGCTCGGAAACACTGAAGCTTTCTTT	CAWSVRLGNTEAFF
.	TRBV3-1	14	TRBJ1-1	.	TGTGCCAGCAGCTGGGGTGTCCTTAACACTGAAGCTTTCTTT	CASSWGVLNTEAFF
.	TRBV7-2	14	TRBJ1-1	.	TGTGCCAGCAGCTTAGTTTCAGTGGACACTGAAGCTTTCTTT	CASSLVSVDTEAFF
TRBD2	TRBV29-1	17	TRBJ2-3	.	TGCAGCGTTGAAGGGACTAGCGGGAGAGGGAGCACAGATACGCAGTATTTT	CSVEGTSGRGSTDTQYF
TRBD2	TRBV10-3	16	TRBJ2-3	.	TGTGCCATCATGGGAGCGGGGGCGGCAAGCACAGATACGCAGTATTTT	CAIMGAGAASTDTQYF
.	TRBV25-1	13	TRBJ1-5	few	TGTGCCAGCAGTGAGCGTGGCAATCAGCCCCAGCATTTT	CASSERGNQPQHF
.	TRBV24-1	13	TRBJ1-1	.	TGTGCCACCAGTGATTTCCCTAACACTGAAGCTTTCTTT	CATSDFPNTEAFF
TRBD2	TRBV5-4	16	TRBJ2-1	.	TGTGCCAGCAGCCTTCCCGGGACTAGCTCTTACAATGAGCAGTTCTTC	CASSLPGTSSYNEQFF
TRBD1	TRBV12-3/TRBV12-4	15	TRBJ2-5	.	TGTGCCAGCAGTGTGGGGACAGGGGTCCGGGAGACCCAGTACTTC	CASSVGTGVRETQYF
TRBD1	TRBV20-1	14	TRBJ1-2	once	TGCAGTGCTCCCCTGACAGGGTCCGACTATGGCTACACCTTC	CSAPLTGSDYGYTF
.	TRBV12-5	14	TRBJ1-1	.	TGTGCTAGTGGTTTGGGGACACCAAACACTGAAGCTTTCTTT	CASGLGTPNTEAFF
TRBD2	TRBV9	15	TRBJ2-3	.	TGTGCCAGCAGCAACCGACTAGCGGGGGGGTCTACGCAGTATTTT	CASSNRLAGGSTQYF
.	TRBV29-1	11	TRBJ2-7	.	TGCAGCGCCCGACAGTCCTACGAGCAGTACTTC	CSARQSYEQYF
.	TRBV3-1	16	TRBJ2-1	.	TGTGCCAGCAGCCCGACAGGTTCTGCCTACTACAATGAGCAGTTCTTC	CASSPTGSAYYNEQFF
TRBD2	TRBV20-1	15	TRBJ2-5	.	TGCAGTGCCTCAATACTAGCGGGAAGTGGAGAGACCCAGTACTTC	CSASILAGSGETQYF
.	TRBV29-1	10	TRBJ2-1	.	TGCAGCCTGGGGGACAATGAGCAGTTCTTC	CSLGDNEQFF
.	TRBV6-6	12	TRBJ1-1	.	TGTGCCAGCAGTTACGAGGAGACTGAAGCTTTCTTT	CASSYEETEAFF
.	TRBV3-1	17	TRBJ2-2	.	TGTGCCAGCAGCCAACCTGGACTTCTCTGGGGCACCGGGGAGCTGTTTTTT	CASSQPGLLWGTGELFF
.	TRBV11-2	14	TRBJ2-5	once	TGTGCCAGCAGCTTAGAGGGACCGCCCGGGACCCAGTACTTC	CASSLEGPPGTQYF